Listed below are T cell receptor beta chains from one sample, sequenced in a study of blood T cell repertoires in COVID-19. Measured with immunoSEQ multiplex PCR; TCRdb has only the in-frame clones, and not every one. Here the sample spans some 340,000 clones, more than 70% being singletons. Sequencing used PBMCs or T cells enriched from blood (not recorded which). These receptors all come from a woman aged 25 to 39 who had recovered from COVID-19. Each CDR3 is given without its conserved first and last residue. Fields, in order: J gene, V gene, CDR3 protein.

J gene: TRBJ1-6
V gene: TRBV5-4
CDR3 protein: ASSPGPGSPLH

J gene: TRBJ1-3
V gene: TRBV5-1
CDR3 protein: ASSLDGTGSGNTIY

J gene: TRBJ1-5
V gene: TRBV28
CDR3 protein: ASSLGGFGNQPQH

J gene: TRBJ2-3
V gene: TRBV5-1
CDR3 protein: ASSFTGADTQY

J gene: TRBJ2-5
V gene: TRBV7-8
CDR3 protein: ASSLVVAGGQETQY

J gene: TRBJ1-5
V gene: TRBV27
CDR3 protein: ASSPKRRDSYSNQPQH

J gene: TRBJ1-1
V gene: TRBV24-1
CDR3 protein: ATSDAGTPNTEAF

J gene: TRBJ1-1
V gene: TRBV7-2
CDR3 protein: ASSLAPGLNTEAF

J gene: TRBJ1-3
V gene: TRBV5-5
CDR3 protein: ASRTTGGGNTIY

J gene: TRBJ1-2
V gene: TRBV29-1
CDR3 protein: SVEDTSRGYT

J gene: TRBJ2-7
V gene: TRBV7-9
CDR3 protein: ASSHSSFYEQY

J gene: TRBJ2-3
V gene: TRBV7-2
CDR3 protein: ASSLEAGQTDTQY

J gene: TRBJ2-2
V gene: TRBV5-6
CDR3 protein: ASSLDGQGGTGELF

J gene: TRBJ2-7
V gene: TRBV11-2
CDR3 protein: ASSAGLIYEQY

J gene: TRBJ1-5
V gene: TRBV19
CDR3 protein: ASSISGVGQPQH

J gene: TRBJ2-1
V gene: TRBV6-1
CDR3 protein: ASSEASGLSSYNEQF

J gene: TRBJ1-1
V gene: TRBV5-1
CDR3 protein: ASSLQGPMNTEAF